The present T cell receptor (beta chain) was sequenced within a study of blood T cell repertoires in COVID-19. As for the study in general: Sample material is recorded as cDNA or gDNA derived from T cells, B-cell-depleted T cells, or PBMCs.

This clone came up a few times. Followed over time, Seattle patients had been enrolled while infection was active. As originally analysed: Estimation of nucleated cell counts relied on the amplification of reference gene primers. This table comes from immunoSEQ multiplex PCR, and its TCRdb copy is limited to in-frame clones, with some not included. Clone size and V and J calls were adopted from that table, with D and trimming inferred from the DNA. The table shows roughly 200,000 clones, with 65% to 85% occurring only once. This TCR was recovered from a woman aged 35 to 49 with COVID-19, enrolled during active disease. The sequenced material came from peripheral blood.

The DNA for the CDR3 is TGTGCCAGCAGGATCAGCGGGGGGGGCGGCGGGCTGTTTTTT. Its translation is CASRISGGGGGLFF. The genes are TRBV3-1 (or the pseudogene TRBV3-2) and TRBJ2-2; 10 nucleotides align to TRBD2. Trimming took 6 bases from V and 13 from J; bases not matched to a gene: 11. The germline gives CDR1 LGHDT, CDR2 YNNKEL (reference sequence). The CDR3 covers 14 residues.